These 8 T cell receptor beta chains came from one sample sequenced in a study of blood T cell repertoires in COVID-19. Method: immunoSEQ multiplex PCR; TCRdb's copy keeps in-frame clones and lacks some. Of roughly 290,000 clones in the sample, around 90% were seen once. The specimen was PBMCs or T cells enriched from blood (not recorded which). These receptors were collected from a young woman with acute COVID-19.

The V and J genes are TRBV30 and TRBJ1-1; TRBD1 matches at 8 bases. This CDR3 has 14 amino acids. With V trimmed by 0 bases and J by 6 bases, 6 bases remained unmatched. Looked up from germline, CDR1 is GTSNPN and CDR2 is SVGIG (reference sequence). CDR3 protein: CAWSVGQGASEAFF. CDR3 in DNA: TGTGCCTGGAGTGTAGGGCAGGGGGCATCTGAAGCTTTCTTT.

The chain's CDR3 is CASSSVSVDRRYEQYF. CDR3 sequence (DNA): TGTGCCAGCAGTTCGGTATCCGTAGACAGAAGATACGAGCAGTACTTC. The genes are TRBV28 and TRBJ2-7, with D possibly TRBD1 on 5 matching bases. This CDR3 spans 16 amino acids. Trimming took off 4 bases at V and 4 bases at J, with 20 bases between the two ends. The germline CDR1 and CDR2 sequences are MDHEN and SYDVKM.

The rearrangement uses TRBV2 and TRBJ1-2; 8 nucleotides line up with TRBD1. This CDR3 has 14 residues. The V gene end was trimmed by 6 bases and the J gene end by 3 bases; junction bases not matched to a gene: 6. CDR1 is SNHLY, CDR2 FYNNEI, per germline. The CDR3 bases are TGTGCCAGCAGGGCCGACAGGGGCCACTATGGCTACACCTTC. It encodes CASRADRGHYGYTF.

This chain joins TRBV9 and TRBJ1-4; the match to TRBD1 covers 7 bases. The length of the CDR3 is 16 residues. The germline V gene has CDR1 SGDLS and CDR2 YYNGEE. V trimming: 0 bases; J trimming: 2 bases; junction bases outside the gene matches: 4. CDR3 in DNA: TGTGCCAGCAGCGTAGGCCCACAGGGGACTAATGAAAAACTGTTTTTT. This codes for CASSVGPQGTNEKLFF. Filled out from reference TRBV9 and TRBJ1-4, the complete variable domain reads DSGVTQTPKHLITATGQRVTLRCSPRSGDLSVYWYQQSLDQGLQFLIQYYNGEERAKGNILERFSAQQFPDLHSELNLSSLELGDSALYFCASSVGPQGTNEKLFFGSGTQLSVL.

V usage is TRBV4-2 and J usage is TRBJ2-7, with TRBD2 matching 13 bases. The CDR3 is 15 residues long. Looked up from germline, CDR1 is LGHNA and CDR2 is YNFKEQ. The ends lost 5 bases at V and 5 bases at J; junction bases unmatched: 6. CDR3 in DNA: TGTGCCAGCAGCGGGGGACTAGCGGGGACCAACGAGCAGTACTTC. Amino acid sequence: CASSGGLAGTNEQYF.

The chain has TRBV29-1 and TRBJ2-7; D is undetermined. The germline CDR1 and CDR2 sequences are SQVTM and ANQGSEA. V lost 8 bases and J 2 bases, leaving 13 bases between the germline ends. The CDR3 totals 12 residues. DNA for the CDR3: TGCAGCCTCCGTCGGGTTACCTACGAGCAGTACTTC. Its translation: CSLRRVTYEQYF.

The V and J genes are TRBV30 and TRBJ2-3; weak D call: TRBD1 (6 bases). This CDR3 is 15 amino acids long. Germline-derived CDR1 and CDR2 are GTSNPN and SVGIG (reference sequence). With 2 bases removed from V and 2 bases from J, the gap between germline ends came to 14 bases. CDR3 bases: TGTGCCTGGAGTCTTACAGGGCTTCCCACAGATACGCAGTATTTT. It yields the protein CAWSLTGLPTDTQYF.

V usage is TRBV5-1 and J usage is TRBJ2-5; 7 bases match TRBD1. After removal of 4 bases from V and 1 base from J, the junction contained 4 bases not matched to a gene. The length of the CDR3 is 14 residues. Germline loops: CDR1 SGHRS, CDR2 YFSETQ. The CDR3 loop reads CASSLGTVQETQYF. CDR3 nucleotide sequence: TGCGCCAGCAGCCTAGGGACAGTCCAAGAGACCCAGTACTTC.